This TCR beta chain originates from a study of blood T cell repertoires in COVID-19. This table comes from immunoSEQ multiplex PCR, and its TCRdb copy is limited to in-frame clones, with some not included. Of approximately 250,000 clones in the sample, around 83% were seen once. V was clipped by 5 bases and J by 7 bases, with 14 bases between them. Germline V gene lookup returns CDR1 MGHDK and CDR2 SYGVNS. The CDR3 extends over 13 amino acids. What was sequenced was peripheral blood. This clonotype originated in a woman in her 40s who had recovered from COVID-19. V gene TRBV25-1 combines with J gene TRBJ1-2; a weak D match, TRBD1 (5 bases). The DNA for the CDR3 is TGTGCCAGCAGTCCCGCCGGGGGTACTGGCTACACCTTC. This codes for CASSPAGGTGYTF.